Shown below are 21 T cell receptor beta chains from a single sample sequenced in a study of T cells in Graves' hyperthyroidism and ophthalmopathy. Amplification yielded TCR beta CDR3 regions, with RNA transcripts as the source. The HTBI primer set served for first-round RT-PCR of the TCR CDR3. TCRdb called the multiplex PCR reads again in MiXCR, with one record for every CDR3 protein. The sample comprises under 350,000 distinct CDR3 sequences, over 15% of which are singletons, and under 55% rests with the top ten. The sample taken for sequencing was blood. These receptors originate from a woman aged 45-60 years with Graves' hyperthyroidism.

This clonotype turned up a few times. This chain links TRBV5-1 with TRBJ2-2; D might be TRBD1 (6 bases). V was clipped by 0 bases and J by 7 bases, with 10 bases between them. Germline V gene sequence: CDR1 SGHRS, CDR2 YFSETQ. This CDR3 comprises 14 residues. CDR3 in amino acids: CASSLGQDHGELFF. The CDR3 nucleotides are TGCGCCAGCAGCTTGGGACAGGACCACGGGGAGCTGTTTTTT.

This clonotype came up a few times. The CDR3 coding sequence is TGTGCCAGTAGTAAGGGGGAGCTGAAAAGAGAGGAGCAGTTCTTC. Protein: CASSKGELKREEQFF. The gene calls are TRBV19 and TRBJ2-1, with D possibly matching TRBD1 (6 bases). The germline V gene encodes CDR1 LNHDA and CDR2 SQIVND (reference sequence). The V end lost 4 bases, the J end lost 10 bases, and 20 bases lay between the germline ends. The CDR3 has 15 residues. The full variable domain, with the rest looked up from reference TRBV19 and TRBJ2-1, is DGGITQSPKYLFRKEGQNVTLSCEQNLNHDAMYWYRQDPGQGLRLIYYSQIVNDFQKGDIAEGYSVSREKKESFPLTVTSAQKNPTAFYLCASSKGELKREEQFFGPGTRLTVL.

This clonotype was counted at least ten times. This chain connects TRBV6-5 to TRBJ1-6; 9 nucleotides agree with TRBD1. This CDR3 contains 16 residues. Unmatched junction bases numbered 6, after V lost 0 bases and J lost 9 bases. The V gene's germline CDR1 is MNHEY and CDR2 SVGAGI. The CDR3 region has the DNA TGTGCCAGCAGTTACTCGGGACAGGGTGTTGCTTCACCCCTCCACTTT. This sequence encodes CASSYSGQGVASPLHF.

CDR3 sequence reads: CASSEWGTAGNTQYF. As DNA, the CDR3 is TGTGCCAGCAGTGAATGGGGGACGGCGGGGAATACGCAGTATTTT. The genes are TRBV6-1 and TRBJ2-3, with TRBD2 as a possible D gene (6 bases). V shed 2 bases and J shed 7 bases, with 16 bases lying between them. The CDR3 totals 15 residues. Germline lookup yields CDR1 MNHNS and CDR2 SASEGT.

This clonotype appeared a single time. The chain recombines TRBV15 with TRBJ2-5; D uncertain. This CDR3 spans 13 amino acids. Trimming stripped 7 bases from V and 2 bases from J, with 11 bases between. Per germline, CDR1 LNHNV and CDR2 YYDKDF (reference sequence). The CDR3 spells CATNQEPQETQYF. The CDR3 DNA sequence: TGTGCCACCAATCAGGAACCACAAGAGACCCAGTACTTC.

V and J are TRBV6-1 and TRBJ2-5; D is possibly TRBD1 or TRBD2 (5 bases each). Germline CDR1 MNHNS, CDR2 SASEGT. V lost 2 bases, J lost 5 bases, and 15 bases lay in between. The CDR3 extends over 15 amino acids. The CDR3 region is CASSELDPGTETQYF. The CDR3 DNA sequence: TGTGCCAGCAGTGAACTTGATCCGGGGACGGAGACCCAGTACTTC.

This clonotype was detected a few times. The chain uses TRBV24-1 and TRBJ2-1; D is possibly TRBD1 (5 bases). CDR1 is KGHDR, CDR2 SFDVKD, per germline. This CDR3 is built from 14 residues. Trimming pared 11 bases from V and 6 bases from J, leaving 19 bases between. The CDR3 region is CAIDSTASPNEQFF. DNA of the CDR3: TGTGCCATAGACAGCACAGCCTCACCCAATGAGCAGTTCTTC.

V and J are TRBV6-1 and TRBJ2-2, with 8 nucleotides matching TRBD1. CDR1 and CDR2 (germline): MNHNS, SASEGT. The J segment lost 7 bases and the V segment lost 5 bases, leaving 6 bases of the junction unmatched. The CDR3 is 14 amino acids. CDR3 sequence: CASSTGGRGGELFF. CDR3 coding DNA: TGTGCCAGCAGTACAGGGGGGCGCGGCGGGGAGCTGTTTTTT.

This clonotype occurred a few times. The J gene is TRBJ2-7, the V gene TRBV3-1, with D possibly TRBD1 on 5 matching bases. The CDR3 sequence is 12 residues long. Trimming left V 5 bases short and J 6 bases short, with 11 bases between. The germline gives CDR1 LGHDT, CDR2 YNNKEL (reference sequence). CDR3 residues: CASSDRNSEQYF. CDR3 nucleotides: TGTGCCAGCAGCGACAGAAATAGCGAGCAGTACTTC.

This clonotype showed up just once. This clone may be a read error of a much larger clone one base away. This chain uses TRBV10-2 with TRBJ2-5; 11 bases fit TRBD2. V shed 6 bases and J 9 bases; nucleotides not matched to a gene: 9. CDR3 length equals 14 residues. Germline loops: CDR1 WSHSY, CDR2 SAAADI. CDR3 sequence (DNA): TGCGCCAGCAGACTAGCGGGGGCGGGGGAGGCCCAGTACTTC. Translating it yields CASRLAGAGEAQYF.

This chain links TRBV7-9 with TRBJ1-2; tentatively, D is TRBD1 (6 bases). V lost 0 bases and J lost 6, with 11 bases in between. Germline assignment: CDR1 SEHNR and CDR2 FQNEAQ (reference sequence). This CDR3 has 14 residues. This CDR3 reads CASSLAEGVNGYTF. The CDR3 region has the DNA TGTGCCAGCAGCTTAGCCGAGGGGGTGAATGGCTACACCTTC.

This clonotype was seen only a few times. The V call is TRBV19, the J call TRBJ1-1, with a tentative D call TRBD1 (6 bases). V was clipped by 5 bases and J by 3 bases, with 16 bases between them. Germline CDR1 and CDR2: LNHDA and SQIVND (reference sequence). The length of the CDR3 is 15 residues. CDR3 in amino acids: CASSFTGTSDTEAFF. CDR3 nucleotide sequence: TGTGCCAGTAGTTTCACCGGGACATCCGACACTGAAGCTTTCTTT.

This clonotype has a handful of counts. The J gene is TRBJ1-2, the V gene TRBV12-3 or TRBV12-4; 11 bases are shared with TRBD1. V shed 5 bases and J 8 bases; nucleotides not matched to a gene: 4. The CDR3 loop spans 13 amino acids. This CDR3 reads CASSPGTGGGYTF. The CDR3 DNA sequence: TGTGCCAGCAGTCCCGGGACAGGGGGAGGCTACACCTTC.

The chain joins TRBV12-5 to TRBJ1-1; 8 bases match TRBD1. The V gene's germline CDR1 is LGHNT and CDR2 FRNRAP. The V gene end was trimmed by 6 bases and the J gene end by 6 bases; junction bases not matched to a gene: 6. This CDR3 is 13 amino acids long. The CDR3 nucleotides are TGTGCTAGTGGAGGACAGGGAGTGGCTGAAGCTTTCTTT. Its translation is CASGGQGVAEAFF.

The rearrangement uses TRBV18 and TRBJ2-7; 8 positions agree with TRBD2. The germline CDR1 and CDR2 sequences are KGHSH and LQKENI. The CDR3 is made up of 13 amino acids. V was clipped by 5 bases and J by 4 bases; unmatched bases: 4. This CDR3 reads CASSTGLAYEQYV. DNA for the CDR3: TGTGCCAGCTCAACAGGACTAGCTTACGAGCAGTACGTC.

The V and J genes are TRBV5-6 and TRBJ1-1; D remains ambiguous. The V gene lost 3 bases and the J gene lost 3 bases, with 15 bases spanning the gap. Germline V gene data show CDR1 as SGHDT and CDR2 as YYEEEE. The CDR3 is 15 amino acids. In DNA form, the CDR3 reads TGTGCCAGCAGCTCCCCAGGCGGCCAGTACACTGAAGCTTTCTTT. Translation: CASSSPGGQYTEAFF.

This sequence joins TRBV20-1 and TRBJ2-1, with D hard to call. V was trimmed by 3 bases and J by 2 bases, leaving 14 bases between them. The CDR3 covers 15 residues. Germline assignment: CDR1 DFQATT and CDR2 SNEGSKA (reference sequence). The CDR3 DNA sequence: TGCAGTGCTAGGAGCCTGGATGTCGCCTACAATGAGCAGTTCTTC. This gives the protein CSARSLDVAYNEQFF.

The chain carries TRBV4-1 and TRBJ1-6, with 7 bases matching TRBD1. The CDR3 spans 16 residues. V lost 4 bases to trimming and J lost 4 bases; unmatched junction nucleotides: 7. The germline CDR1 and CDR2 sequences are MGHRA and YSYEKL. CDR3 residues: CASSPGTEGYNSPLHF. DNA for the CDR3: TGCGCCAGCAGCCCTGGGACAGAAGGATATAATTCACCCCTCCACTTT.

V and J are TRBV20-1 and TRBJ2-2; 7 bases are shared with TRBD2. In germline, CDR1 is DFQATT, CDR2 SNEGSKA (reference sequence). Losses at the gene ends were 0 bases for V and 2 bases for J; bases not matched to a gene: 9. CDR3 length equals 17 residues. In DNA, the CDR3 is TGCAGTGCTAGAGATAGTTGGGGGGGGGAAAACACCGGGGAGCTGTTTTTT. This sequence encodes CSARDSWGGENTGELFF.

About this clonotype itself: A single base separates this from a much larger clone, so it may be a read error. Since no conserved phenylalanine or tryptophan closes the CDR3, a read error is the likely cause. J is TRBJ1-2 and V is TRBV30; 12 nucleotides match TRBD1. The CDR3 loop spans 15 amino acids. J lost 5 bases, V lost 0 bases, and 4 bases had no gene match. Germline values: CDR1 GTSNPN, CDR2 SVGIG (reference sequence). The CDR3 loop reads CAWSVTGQGAYGYTL. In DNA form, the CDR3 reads TGTGCCTGGAGTGTAACGGGACAGGGGGCGTATGGCTACACCTTG.

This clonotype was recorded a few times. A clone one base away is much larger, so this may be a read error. The CDR3 region is CASSLEAGFMDTEAFF. CDR3 sequence (DNA): TGTGCCAGCAGCCTAGAAGCGGGATTTATGGACACTGAAGCTTTCTTT. The V call is TRBV3-1, the J call TRBJ1-1; no reliable D call. Trimming removed 4 bases at V and 3 bases at J, with 18 bases between. The V gene's germline CDR1 is LGHDT and CDR2 YNNKEL (reference sequence). The CDR3 is 16 amino acids.